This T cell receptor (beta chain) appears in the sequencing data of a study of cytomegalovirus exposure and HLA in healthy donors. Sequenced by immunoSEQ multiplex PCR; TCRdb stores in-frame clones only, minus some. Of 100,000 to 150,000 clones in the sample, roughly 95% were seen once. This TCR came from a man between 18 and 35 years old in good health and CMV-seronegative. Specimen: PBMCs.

The CDR3 DNA reads as TGCGCCAGCAGCTTGGCCGGTGGAGGGACTGAAGCTTTCTTT. It encodes CASSLAGGGTEAFF. This chain uses TRBV5-1 with TRBJ1-1, with D uncertain. The CDR3 has 14 residues. The V and J ends lost 0 bases and 5 bases respectively, with 11 bases between them. Germline V CDR1 and CDR2: SGHRS, YFSETQ.